A single sample is the source of the 11 T cell receptor beta chains below, sequenced in a study of blood T cell repertoires in COVID-19. Assay: immunoSEQ multiplex PCR; the TCRdb copy retains only in-frame clones and omits some. The sample holds just under 350,000 clones, 80% to 90% seen once. Input material: peripheral blood. Source of these receptors: a woman between 50 and 59 years old with COVID-19, enrolled during active disease.

The chain links TRBV21-1 to TRBJ2-3; the listed D gene, TRBD1, was not tested against the DNA. TRBV21-1 is labeled a pseudogene. This CDR3 is built from 15 residues. The CDR3 protein is CASSKIHRVTDTQYF. As DNA, the CDR3 is TGTGCCAGCAGCAAAATCCACAGGGTAACAGATACGCAGTATTTT.

The chain recombines TRBV15 with TRBJ1-6, with D maybe TRBD1 (6 bases). V lost 0 bases, J lost 7 bases, and 13 bases lay in between. The CDR3 covers 16 residues. CDR1 is LNHNV, CDR2 YYDKDF, per germline (reference sequence). The CDR3, as DNA: TGTGCCACCAGCAGAGATGGGGGGGCGAGGAATTCACCCCTCCACTTT. It yields the protein CATSRDGGARNSPLHF.

The chain has TRBV20-1 and TRBJ1-1; 11 nucleotides agree with TRBD1. Germline V lookup: CDR1 DFQATT, CDR2 SNEGSKA (reference sequence). The length of the CDR3 is 16 residues. J was trimmed by 4 bases and V by 6 bases; bases with no gene match: 13. The CDR3 bases are TGCAGTGCGAGTACCGGGACAGGGGGTCGGAGCACTGAAGCTTTCTTT. As protein: CSASTGTGGRSTEAFF.

V gene TRBV10-3 combines with J gene TRBJ2-5; 10 bases fit TRBD2. The germline V gene has CDR1 ENHRY and CDR2 SYGVKD. J was trimmed by 1 base and V by 4 bases; bases with no gene match: 3. This CDR3 is 15 amino acids long. The CDR3 nucleotides read TGTGCCATCAGTGGGACTAGCGGAGGCCAAGAGACCCAGTACTTC. Translating gives CAISGTSGGQETQYF.

The rearrangement links TRBV19 to TRBJ1-5; 9 nucleotides line up with TRBD1. Germline V CDR1 and CDR2: LNHDA, SQIVND (reference sequence). This CDR3 region has 16 residues. Trimming cost V 4 bases and J 2 bases; bases outside gene matches: 6. Here the CDR3 DNA reads TGTGCCAGTAGTACCTCGGGACAGGGCGGCAATCAGCCCCAGCATTTT. It translates to CASSTSGQGGNQPQHF. The whole variable domain, filled in from reference TRBV19 and TRBJ1-5, reads DGGITQSPKYLFRKEGQNVTLSCEQNLNHDAMYWYRQDPGQGLRLIYYSQIVNDFQKGDIAEGYSVSREKKESFPLTVTSAQKNPTAFYLCASSTSGQGGNQPQHFGDGTRLSIL.

The rearrangement joins TRBV5-6 to TRBJ1-1; 7 bases agree with TRBD1. V gave up 0 bases and J gave up 3 bases; unmatched junction bases: 11. In germline, CDR1 is SGHDT, CDR2 YYEEEE. The CDR3 covers 17 residues. The CDR3 reads CASSLAGDSGAYTEAFF. As DNA, the CDR3 is TGTGCCAGCAGCTTGGCTGGGGACAGCGGAGCCTACACTGAAGCTTTCTTT. Together with reference TRBV5-6 and TRBJ1-1, the CDR3 gives the full variable domain: DAGVTQSPTHLIKTRGQQVTLRCSPKSGHDTVSWYQQALGQGPQFIFQYYEEEERQRGNFPDRFSGHQFPNYSSELNVNALLLGDSALYLCASSLAGDSGAYTEAFFGQGTRLTVV.

This clone was seen more than once but under ten times. In the same sample, other DNA sequences code for this CDR3. This chain uses TRBV5-4 with TRBJ2-5, with TRBD1 as a possible D gene (6 bases). The V and J ends lost 0 bases and 2 bases respectively, with 8 bases between them. Germline V gene lookup returns CDR1 SGHNT and CDR2 YYREEE (reference sequence). The CDR3 loop spans 14 amino acids. Here the CDR3 reads CASSLGQGQETQYF. The CDR3 coding sequence is TGTGCCAGCAGCTTGGGGCAGGGGCAAGAGACCCAGTACTTC.

The rearrangement joins TRBV21-1 to TRBJ2-3; TRBD2 reflects the table's D call only, with no check against the DNA. TRBV21-1 is a pseudogene segment. This CDR3 spans 19 amino acids. The CDR3 region is CASSKVEEAGGRYTDTQYF. The CDR3 DNA follows: TGTGCCAGCAGCAAGGTCGAGGAGGCGGGAGGTAGGTACACAGATACGCAGTATTTT.

The chain links TRBV6-5 to TRBJ1-1; D may be TRBD1 (6 bases). The CDR3 has 15 residues. Germline values: CDR1 MNHEY, CDR2 SVGAGI. V lost 5 bases, J lost 1 base, and 14 bases lay in between. CDR3 in amino acids: CASSRQGNQNTEAFF. CDR3 coding DNA: TGTGCCAGCAGTCGGCAGGGGAATCAGAACACTGAAGCTTTCTTT.

This clone was detected only a few times. This rearrangement joins TRBV5-1 to TRBJ2-7; TRBD2 agrees at 13 bases. Germline CDR1 is SGHRS and CDR2 is YFSETQ. V trimming: 2 bases; J trimming: 7 bases; junction bases outside the gene matches: 9. This CDR3 region has 16 residues. CDR3 in amino acids: CASSFLGLAGTEEQYF. For the CDR3, the DNA is TGCGCCAGCAGCTTCTTGGGACTAGCGGGAACGGAAGAGCAGTACTTC.

The V call is TRBV6-5, the J call TRBJ1-1; 9 bases align to TRBD1. Germline lookup yields CDR1 MNHEY and CDR2 SVGAGI. The CDR3 has 15 residues. V lost 7 bases and J lost 2; bases outside the gene matches: 8. The CDR3 spells CASKLRTGVNTEAFF. DNA of the CDR3: TGTGCCAGCAAACTTCGGACAGGGGTAAACACTGAAGCTTTCTTT.